Below, 19 T cell receptor beta chains from the same sample are listed, as sequenced in a study of shared clonotypes between healthy human individuals. Assay used: immunoSEQ multiplex PCR; TCRdb lists only in-frame clones, some missing. The sample has roughly 2.5 million clones, approximately 90% seen once. Material for sequencing was naive CD4+ T cells sorted from blood. Documented subset: CD45RA+ positively selected. The source is a man in his late teens or twenties in good health.

This rearrangement joins TRBV7-2 to TRBJ2-3; 12 nucleotides align to TRBD2. The CDR3 covers 15 residues. V shed 5 bases, J shed 0 bases, and the junction held 0 bases outside the gene matches. Germline CDR1 and CDR2: SGHTA and FQGNSA. The CDR3 is CASSTSGGSTDTQYF. As DNA, the CDR3 is TGTGCCAGCAGCACTAGCGGGGGGAGCACAGATACGCAGTATTTT.

The CDR3: CSVATGPKGEQYF. CDR3 DNA sequence: TGCAGCGTTGCGACAGGACCCAAGGGCGAGCAGTACTTC. The chain carries TRBV29-1 and TRBJ2-7; D is perhaps TRBD1 (6 bases). Germline loops: CDR1 SQVTM, CDR2 ANQGSEA. The V gene lost 4 bases and the J gene lost 6 bases, with 16 bases spanning the gap. CDR3 length: 13 residues.

The genes are TRBV19 and TRBJ1-4; the D is unclear. V lost 7 bases and J lost 0, with 12 bases in between. The V gene's germline CDR1 is LNHDA and CDR2 SQIVND (reference sequence). The CDR3 spans 15 residues. This CDR3 is CASNQDAATNEKLFF. CDR3 DNA: TGTGCCAGTAATCAGGATGCTGCAACTAATGAAAAACTGTTTTTT.

The rearrangement joins TRBV11-2 to TRBJ2-5; D may match TRBD1 or TRBD2 (5 bases each). Germline V gene sequence: CDR1 SGHAT, CDR2 FQNNGV. The CDR3 spans 18 residues. Trimming removed 1 base at V and 7 bases at J, with 25 bases between. The CDR3 DNA sequence: TGTGCCAGCAGCTTAGCCACCTTCATCAACGGGGCGCAGGGGACCCAGTACTTC. Protein: CASSLATFINGAQGTQYF. Combining the CDR3 with reference TRBV11-2 and TRBJ2-5 gives the whole variable domain EAGVAQSPRYKIIEKRQSVAFWCNPISGHATLYWYQQILGQGPKLLIQFQNNGVVDDSQLPKDRFSAERLKGVDSTLKIQPAKLEDSAVYLCASSLATFINGAQGTQYFGPGTRLLVL.

This clone was recorded a few times. Within the sample, other DNA sequences also encode this same CDR3. The chain combines TRBV6-1 with TRBJ1-6; no definite D call. Germline V CDR1 and CDR2: MNHNS, SASEGT. The germline V and J ends were trimmed by 1 base and 10 bases, with 2 bases remaining between them. The CDR3 has 11 residues. CDR3 in amino acids: CASSEGSPLHF. The CDR3 DNA reads TGTGCCAGCAGTGAAGGCTCACCCCTCCACTTT.

The chain uses TRBV6-6 and TRBJ2-7, with TRBD1 as a possible D gene (5 bases). This CDR3 contains 14 residues. Germline CDR1 reads MNHNY; CDR2 reads SVGAGI (reference sequence). V was shortened by 2 bases and J by 2 bases, with 10 bases between the two germline ends. The CDR3 nucleotides are TGTGCCAGCAGTTACATTGCAGGGACCTACGAGCAGTACTTC. Translating gives CASSYIAGTYEQYF.

This chain connects TRBV6-1 to TRBJ2-5; 9 nucleotides agree with TRBD1. Germline V gives CDR1 MNHNS, CDR2 SASEGT. J lost 5 bases, V lost 4 bases, and 5 bases had no gene match. The CDR3 is made up of 14 amino acids. The CDR3 sequence: CASSVGQGSETQYF. The CDR3 bases are TGTGCCAGCAGTGTAGGACAGGGGTCCGAGACCCAGTACTTC.

The chain joins TRBV2 to TRBJ2-5; D is undetermined. The end of the DNA aligns better with TRBJ2-7, so the J call may be wrong. The CDR3 consists of 12 residues. Germline-derived CDR1 and CDR2 are SNHLY and FYNNEI. The CDR3 DNA follows: TGTGCCAGCAGTGAAGTCGGCTACGAGCAGTACTTC. It encodes CASSEVGYEQYF.

The chain recombines TRBV7-9 with TRBJ2-2; TRBD1 agrees at 9 bases. The germline CDR1 and CDR2 sequences are SEHNR and FQNEAQ (reference sequence). The CDR3 has 17 residues. The junction had 8 bases not matched to a gene; V was cut back by 5 bases and J by 1 base. The CDR3 loop reads CASSKDPGQGNTGELFF. The CDR3 region has the DNA TGTGCCAGCAGCAAGGACCCGGGACAGGGGAACACCGGGGAGCTGTTTTTT.

The chain combines TRBV7-2 with TRBJ2-7; D gene ambiguous. The CDR3 sequence is 13 residues long. The V gene lost 4 bases and the J gene lost 3 bases, with 10 bases spanning the gap. Germline loops: CDR1 SGHTA, CDR2 FQGNSA. The CDR3 is CASSSKMGYEQYF. CDR3 DNA sequence: TGTGCCAGCAGCTCTAAGATGGGCTACGAGCAGTACTTC.

This chain joins TRBV7-9 and TRBJ1-1; TRBD1 is a possible D gene (5 bases). Germline-derived CDR1 and CDR2 are SEHNR and FQNEAQ (reference sequence). This CDR3 comprises 15 residues. The germline V and J ends were trimmed by 2 bases and 3 bases, with 13 bases remaining between them. CDR3 region: CASSLSGGGDTEAFF. The CDR3 region has the DNA TGTGCCAGCAGCTTAAGCGGGGGAGGAGACACTGAAGCTTTCTTT.

CDR3: CASSLGRDPYEQYF. The CDR3, as DNA: TGCGCCAGCAGCTTGGGCAGGGACCCCTACGAGCAGTACTTC. J is TRBJ2-7 and V is TRBV5-1; perhaps D is TRBD1 or TRBD2 (5 bases each). With 0 bases removed from V and 2 bases from J, the gap between germline ends came to 9 bases. The germline V gene has CDR1 SGHRS and CDR2 YFSETQ. This CDR3 has 14 amino acids.

The chain is built from TRBV15 and TRBJ1-5; unclear D gene. The CDR3 has 14 residues. Germline CDR1 is LNHNV and CDR2 is YYDKDF (reference sequence). Trimming removed 0 bases from V and 7 bases from J, with 10 bases in between. In nucleotides, the CDR3 is TGTGCCACCAGCAGAGATAGAGTGTCCCAGCCCCAGCATTTT. Encoded protein: CATSRDRVSQPQHF.

This clone was recorded once. Other DNA sequences in this specimen translate into the identical CDR3. CDR3 residues: CSAGTGYNEQFF. For the CDR3, the DNA is TGCAGTGCGGGGACAGGGTATAATGAGCAGTTCTTC. This chain links TRBV29-1 with TRBJ2-1; 9 nucleotides align to TRBD1. The CDR3 covers 12 residues. Germline V gene lookup returns CDR1 SQVTM and CDR2 ANQGSEA.

The chain links TRBV7-2 to TRBJ2-7; D may be TRBD1 (5 bases). V was cut by 1 base and J by 2 bases, with 12 bases left in between. Germline CDR1 SGHTA, CDR2 FQGNSA. The CDR3 totals 15 residues. The CDR3 sequence: CASSLEAGSTYEQYF. The DNA for the CDR3 is TGTGCCAGCAGCTTAGAGGCAGGGTCCACCTACGAGCAGTACTTC. The entire variable domain, with the rest obtained from reference TRBV7-2 and TRBJ2-7, is as follows: GAGVSQSPSNKVTEKGKDVELRCDPISGHTALYWYRQSLGQGLEFLIYFQGNSAPDKSGLPSDRFSAERTGGSVSTLTIQRTQQEDSAVYLCASSLEAGSTYEQYFGPGTRLTVT.

The chain employs TRBV9 and TRBJ1-2; maybe TRBD1 (6 bases). V lost 0 bases and J lost 8, with 17 bases in between. CDR1 is SGDLS, CDR2 YYNGEE, per germline. This CDR3 has 15 residues. The CDR3 DNA follows: TGTGCCAGCAGCGTAGGGACAGCTCCTCTCGAGGGCTACACCTTC. Its protein is CASSVGTAPLEGYTF.

The V call is TRBV4-1, the J call TRBJ1-6; the D is unclear. This CDR3 comprises 17 residues. CDR1 and CDR2 from the germline V gene are MGHRA and YSYEKL. Trimming left V 0 bases short and J 2 bases short, with 11 bases between. CDR3 sequence (DNA): TGCGCCAGCAGCCAAGATAGGACGGGTACCTATAATTCACCCCTCCACTTT. Encoded protein: CASSQDRTGTYNSPLHF.

V gene TRBV6-6 combines with J gene TRBJ1-1; possibly TRBD1 for D (6 bases). CDR3 length: 15 amino acids. Trimming cost V 8 bases and J 0 bases, with 16 bases left between them. Germline CDR1 is MNHNY and CDR2 is SVGAGI (reference sequence). The CDR3 spells CASGRTDPLNTEAFF. In DNA form, the CDR3 reads TGTGCCAGCGGAAGGACAGATCCTTTGAACACTGAAGCTTTCTTT.

Points on this clone: The sample has other DNA sequences that encode this CDR3 too. V is TRBV18 and J is TRBJ2-7; TRBD1 agrees at 8 bases. The V and J ends lost 3 bases and 2 bases, in that order; junction bases with no gene match: 6. The CDR3 sequence is 15 residues long. The germline CDR1 and CDR2 sequences are KGHSH and LQKENI. Here the CDR3 reads CASSPGTGGTYEQYF. The CDR3, as DNA: TGTGCCAGCTCACCGGGTACAGGGGGAACCTACGAGCAGTACTTC.